A selection of T cell receptor beta chains follows, all from one sample in a study of T cell responses to AZD1222 COVID-19 vaccine. TCRdb keeps only in-frame clones here, not all; method: immunoSEQ multiplex PCR. Of 250,000 to 300,000 clones listed, around 92% are singletons. The sequencing here drew on peripheral blood, taken 28 days after the second AZD1222 dose. Every receptor here comes from an adult who received the AZD1222 COVID-19 vaccine. CDR3s include the opening cysteine and the closing phenylalanine or tryptophan. Size tells how often a clone was seen (once, few, many) or the class of an expanded clone, and some rows leave it out.

>-|TRBV7-4|TRBJ2-1
CASSLRAQSGNEQFF
>-|TRBV7-9|TRBJ1-2
CASSFAGDDYGYTF
>once|TRBV15|TRBJ2-7
CATSTLGQTTYEQYF
>-|TRBV7-2|TRBJ1-2
CASSLRTANYGYTF
>-|TRBV10-2|TRBJ2-5
CATRLAGRGAQYF
>-|TRBV4-1|TRBJ2-6
CASSQVRGGSGANVLTF
>-|TRBV13|TRBJ2-1
CASSFFSDQRRGNEQFF
>-|TRBV5-8|TRBJ2-1
CASSFRLATDEQFF
>-|TRBV5-1|TRBJ1-6
CASSLSGQGRSPLHF
>few|TRBV28|TRBJ1-6
CASSYPGGNSPLHF
>-|TRBV18|TRBJ2-3
CASSPPVAAPSTDTQYF
>-|TRBV5-5|TRBJ1-4
CASTDGVVNEKLFF
>-|TRBV15|TRBJ1-2
CATSRDGEGASYTF
>-|TRBV19|TRBJ1-6
CASRFESGENSPLHF
>once|TRBV7-2|TRBJ2-2
CASSPDRVHGELFF
>-|TRBV14|TRBJ2-2
CASSVQTATGELFF
>-|TRBV5-8|TRBJ1-2
CASSPSQDRYYGYTF
>once|TRBV6-2/TRBV6-3|TRBJ2-5
CASSNLGTGQETQYF
>once|TRBV29-1|TRBJ1-2
CSVEDRGWYGYTF
>-|TRBV11-2|TRBJ1-1
CASSYSAIQMNTEAFF
>-|TRBV4-1|TRBJ2-1
CASRHAGGREEQFF
>-|TRBV28|TRBJ2-1
CASSRTARVEQFF
>-|TRBV11-2|TRBJ1-6
CASSLDGTSPLHF
>-|TRBV18|TRBJ2-2
CASSPYQGADTGELFF
>once|TRBV20-1|TRBJ2-2
CSASPNSGGRGTGELFF
>-|TRBV5-4|TRBJ2-7
CAYGQRYEQYF